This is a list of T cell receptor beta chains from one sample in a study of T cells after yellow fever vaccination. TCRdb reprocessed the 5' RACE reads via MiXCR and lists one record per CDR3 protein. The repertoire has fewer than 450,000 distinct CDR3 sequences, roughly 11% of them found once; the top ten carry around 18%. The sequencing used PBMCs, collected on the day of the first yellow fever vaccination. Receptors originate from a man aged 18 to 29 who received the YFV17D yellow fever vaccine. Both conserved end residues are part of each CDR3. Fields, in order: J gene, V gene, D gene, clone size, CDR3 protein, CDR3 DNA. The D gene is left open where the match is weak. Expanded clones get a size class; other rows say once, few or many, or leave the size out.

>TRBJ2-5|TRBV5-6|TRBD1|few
CASSGTGSRETQYF
TGTGCCAGCAGCGGGACAGGGTCGCGGGAGACCCAGTACTTC
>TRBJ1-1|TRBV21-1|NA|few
CASSPGGRMNTEAFF
TGTGCCAGCAGCCCTGGTGGGCGAATGAACACTGAAGCTTTCTTT
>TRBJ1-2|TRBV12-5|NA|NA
CASGLGSLYGYTF
TGTGCTAGTGGTTTAGGATCCCTCTATGGCTACACCTTC
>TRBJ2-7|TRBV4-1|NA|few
CASSQDGEGTADEQYF
TGCGCCAGCAGCCAAGACGGAGAAGGCACAGCCGACGAGCAGTACTTC
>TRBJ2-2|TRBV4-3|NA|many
CASSQDLRTFYTGELFF
TGCGCCAGCAGCCAAGATCTTAGGACGTTTTACACCGGGGAGCTGTTTTTT
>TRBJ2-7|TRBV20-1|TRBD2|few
CSAARLAGRYEQYF
TGCAGTGCTGCCAGACTAGCGGGGCGCTACGAGCAGTACTTC
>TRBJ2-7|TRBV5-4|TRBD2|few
CASSPGTSGLREQYF
TGTGCCAGCAGCCCAGGGACTTCGGGACTACGGGAGCAGTACTTC
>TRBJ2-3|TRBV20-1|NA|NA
CSASSGAGGTDTQYF
TGCAGTGCCTCCTCGGGAGCTGGGGGCACAGATACGCAGTATTTT
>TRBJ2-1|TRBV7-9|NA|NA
CASSLARAYEQFF
TGTGCCAGCAGCTTAGCAAGGGCCTATGAGCAGTTCTTC
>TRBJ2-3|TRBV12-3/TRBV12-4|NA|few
CATGDGGADTQYF
TGTGCCACGGGGGATGGGGGCGCAGATACGCAGTATTTT